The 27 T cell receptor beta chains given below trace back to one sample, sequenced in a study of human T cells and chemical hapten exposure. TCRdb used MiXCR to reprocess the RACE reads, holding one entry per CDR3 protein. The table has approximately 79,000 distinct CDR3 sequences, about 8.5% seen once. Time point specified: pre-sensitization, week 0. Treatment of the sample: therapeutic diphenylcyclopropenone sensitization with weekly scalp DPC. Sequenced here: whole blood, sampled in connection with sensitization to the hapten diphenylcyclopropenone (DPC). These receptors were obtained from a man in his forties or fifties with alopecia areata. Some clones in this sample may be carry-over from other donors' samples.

This chain's CDR3 is CASSLFSPGADTQYF. For the CDR3, the DNA is TGTGCCAGCAGCTTATTCTCGCCGGGCGCAGATACGCAGTATTTT. The chain combines TRBV7-2 with TRBJ2-3; no clear D gene. CDR3 length: 15 residues. The germline V gene encodes CDR1 SGHTA and CDR2 FQGNSA. With 2 bases removed from V and 4 bases from J, the gap between germline ends came to 13 bases.

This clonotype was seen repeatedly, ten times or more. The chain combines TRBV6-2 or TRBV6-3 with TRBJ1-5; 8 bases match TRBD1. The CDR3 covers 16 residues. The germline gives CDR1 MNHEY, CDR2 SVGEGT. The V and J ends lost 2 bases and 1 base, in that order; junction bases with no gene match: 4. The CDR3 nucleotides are TGTGCCAGCAGTTACGGACAGGGCTCGAGCAATCAGCCCCAGCATTTT. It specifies CASSYGQGSSNQPQHF.

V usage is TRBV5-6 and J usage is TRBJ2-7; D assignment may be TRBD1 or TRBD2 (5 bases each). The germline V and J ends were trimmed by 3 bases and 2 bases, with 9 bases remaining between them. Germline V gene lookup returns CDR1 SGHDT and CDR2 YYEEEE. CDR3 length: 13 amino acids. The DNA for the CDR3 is TGTGCCAGCAGCTGGGGGTCGGCCTACGAGCAGTACTTC. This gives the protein CASSWGSAYEQYF.

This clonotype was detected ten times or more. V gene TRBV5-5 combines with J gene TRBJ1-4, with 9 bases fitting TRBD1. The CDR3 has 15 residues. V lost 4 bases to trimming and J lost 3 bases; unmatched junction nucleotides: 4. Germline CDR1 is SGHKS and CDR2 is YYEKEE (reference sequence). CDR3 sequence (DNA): TGTGCCAGCAGCGAAGGGACAGGGTCTAATGAAAAACTGTTTTTT. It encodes CASSEGTGSNEKLFF.

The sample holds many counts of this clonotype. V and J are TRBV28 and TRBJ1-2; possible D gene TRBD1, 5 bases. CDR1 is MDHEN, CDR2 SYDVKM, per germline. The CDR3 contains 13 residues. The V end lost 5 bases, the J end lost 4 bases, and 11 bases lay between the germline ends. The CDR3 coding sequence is TGTGCCAGCAGTCCGACAGCAGCCTATGGCTACACCTTC. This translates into CASSPTAAYGYTF.

CDR3 in amino acids: CASRIESGLGGYTF. The CDR3 bases are TGTGCCAGTAGAATCGAGTCAGGCTTAGGAGGCTACACCTTC. This rearrangement joins TRBV19 to TRBJ1-2; D is uncertain. This CDR3 is built from 14 residues. Germline assignment: CDR1 LNHDA and CDR2 SQIVND (reference sequence). V lost 6 bases and J lost 8, with 19 bases in between.

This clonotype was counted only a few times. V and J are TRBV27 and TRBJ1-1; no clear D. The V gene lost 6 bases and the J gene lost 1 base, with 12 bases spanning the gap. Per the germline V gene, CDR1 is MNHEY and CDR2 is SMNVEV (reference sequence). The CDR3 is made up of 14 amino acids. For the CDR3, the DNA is TGTGCCAGCAGGAGGTTTTCGGCGAACACTGAAGCTTTCTTT. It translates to CASRRFSANTEAFF.

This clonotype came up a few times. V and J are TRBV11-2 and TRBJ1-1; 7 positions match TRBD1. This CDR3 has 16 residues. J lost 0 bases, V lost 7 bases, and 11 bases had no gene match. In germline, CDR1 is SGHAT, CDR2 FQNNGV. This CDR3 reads CASNSLGGGVNTEAFF. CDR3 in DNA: TGTGCCAGCAACTCCCTCGGAGGGGGCGTGAACACTGAAGCTTTCTTT.

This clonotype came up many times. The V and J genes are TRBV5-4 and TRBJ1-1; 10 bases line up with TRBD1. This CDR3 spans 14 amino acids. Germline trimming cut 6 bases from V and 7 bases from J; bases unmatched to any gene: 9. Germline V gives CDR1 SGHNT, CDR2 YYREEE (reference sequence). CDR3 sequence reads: CASTPRQGAFEAFF. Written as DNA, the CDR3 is TGTGCCAGCACCCCACGACAGGGGGCGTTTGAAGCTTTCTTT.

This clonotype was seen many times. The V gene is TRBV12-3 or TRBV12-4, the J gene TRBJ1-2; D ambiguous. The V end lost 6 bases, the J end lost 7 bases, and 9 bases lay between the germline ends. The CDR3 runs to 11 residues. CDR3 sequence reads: CASRRLLGYTF. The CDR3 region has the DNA TGTGCCAGCAGACGACTGCTTGGCTACACCTTC.

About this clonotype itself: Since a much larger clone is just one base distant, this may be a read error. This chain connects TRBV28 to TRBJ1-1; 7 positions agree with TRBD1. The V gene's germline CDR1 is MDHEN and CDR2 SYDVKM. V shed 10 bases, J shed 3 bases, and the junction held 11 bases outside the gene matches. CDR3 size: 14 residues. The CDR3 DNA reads TGTGCCAACAGGGGCACAGGGGCCCACACTGAAGCTTTCTTT. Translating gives CANRGTGAHTEAFF.

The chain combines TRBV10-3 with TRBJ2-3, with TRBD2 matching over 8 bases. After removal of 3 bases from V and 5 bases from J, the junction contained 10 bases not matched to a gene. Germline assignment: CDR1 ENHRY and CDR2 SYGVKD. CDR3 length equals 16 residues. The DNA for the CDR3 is TGTGCCATCAGTGACGTCAGCGGGAGTTCGGGAGATACGCAGTATTTT. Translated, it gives CAISDVSGSSGDTQYF.

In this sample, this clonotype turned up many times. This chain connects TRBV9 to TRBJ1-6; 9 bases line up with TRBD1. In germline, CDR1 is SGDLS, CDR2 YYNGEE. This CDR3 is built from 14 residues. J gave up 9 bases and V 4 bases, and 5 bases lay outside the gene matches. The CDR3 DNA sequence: TGTGCCAGCAGCTCGGGACAGGGTATTTCACCCCTCCACTTT. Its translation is CASSSGQGISPLHF.

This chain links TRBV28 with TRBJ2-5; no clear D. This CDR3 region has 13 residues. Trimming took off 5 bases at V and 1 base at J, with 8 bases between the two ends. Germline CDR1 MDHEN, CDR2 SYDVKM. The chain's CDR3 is CASSDLFQETQYF. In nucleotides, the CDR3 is TGTGCCAGCAGTGATCTCTTCCAAGAGACCCAGTACTTC.

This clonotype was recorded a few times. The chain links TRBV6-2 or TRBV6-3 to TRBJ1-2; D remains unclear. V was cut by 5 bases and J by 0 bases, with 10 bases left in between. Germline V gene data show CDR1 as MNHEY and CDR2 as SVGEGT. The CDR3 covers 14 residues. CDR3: CASSRSHPNYGYTF. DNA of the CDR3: TGTGCCAGCAGTCGATCACACCCTAACTATGGCTACACCTTC.

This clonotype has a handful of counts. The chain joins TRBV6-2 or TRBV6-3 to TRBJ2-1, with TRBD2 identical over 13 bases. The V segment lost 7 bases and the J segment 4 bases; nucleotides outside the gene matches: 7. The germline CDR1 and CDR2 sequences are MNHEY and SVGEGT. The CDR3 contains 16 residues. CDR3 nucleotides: TGTGCCAGCAAGGAACCACTAGCGGGAGGGTACAATGAGCAGTTCTTC. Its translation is CASKEPLAGGYNEQFF.

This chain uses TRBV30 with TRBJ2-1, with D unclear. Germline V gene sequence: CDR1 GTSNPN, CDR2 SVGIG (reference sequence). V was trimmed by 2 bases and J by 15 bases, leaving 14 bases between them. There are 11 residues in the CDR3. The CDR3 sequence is CAWSTEAVPFF. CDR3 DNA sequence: TGTGCCTGGAGTACGGAAGCCGTACCGTTCTTC.

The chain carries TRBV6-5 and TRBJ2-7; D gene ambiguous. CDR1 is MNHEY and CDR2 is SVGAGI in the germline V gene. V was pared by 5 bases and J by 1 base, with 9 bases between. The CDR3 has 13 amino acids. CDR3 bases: TGTGCCAGCAGTCCTGGGCCATCCTACGAGCAGTACGTC. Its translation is CASSPGPSYEQYV.

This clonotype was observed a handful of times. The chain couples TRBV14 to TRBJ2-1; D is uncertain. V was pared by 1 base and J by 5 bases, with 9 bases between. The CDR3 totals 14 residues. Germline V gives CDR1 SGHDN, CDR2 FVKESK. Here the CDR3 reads CASSQVSAHNEQFF. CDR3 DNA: TGTGCCAGCAGCCAAGTTTCAGCTCACAATGAGCAGTTCTTC. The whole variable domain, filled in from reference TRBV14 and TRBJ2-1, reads EAGVTQFPSHSVIEKGQTVTLRCDPISGHDNLYWYRRVMGKEIKFLLHFVKESKQDESGMPNNRFLAERTGGTYSTLKVQPAELEDSGVYFCASSQVSAHNEQFFGPGTRLTVL.

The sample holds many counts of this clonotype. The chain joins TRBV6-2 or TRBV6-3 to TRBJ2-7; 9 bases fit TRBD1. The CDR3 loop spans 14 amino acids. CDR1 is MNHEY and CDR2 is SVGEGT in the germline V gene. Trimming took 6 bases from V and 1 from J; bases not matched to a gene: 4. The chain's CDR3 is CASSWTGASYEQYF. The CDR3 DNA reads TGTGCCAGCAGCTGGACAGGGGCTTCCTACGAGCAGTACTTC.

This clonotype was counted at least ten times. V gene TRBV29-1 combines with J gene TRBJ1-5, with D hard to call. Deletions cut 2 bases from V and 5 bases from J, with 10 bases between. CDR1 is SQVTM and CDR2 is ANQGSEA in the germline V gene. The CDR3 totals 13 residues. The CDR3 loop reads CSVELGVDQPQHF. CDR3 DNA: TGCAGCGTTGAATTGGGTGTTGATCAGCCCCAGCATTTT.

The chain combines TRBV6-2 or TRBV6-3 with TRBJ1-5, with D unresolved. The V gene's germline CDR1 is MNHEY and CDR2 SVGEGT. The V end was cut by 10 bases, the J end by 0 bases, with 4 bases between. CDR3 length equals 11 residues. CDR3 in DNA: TGTGCCATAAATAGCAATCAGCCCCAGCATTTT. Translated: CAINSNQPQHF.

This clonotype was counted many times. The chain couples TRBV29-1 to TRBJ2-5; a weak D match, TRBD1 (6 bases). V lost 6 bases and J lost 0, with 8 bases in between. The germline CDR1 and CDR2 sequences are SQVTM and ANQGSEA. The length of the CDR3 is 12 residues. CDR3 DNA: TGCAGCGTATACAGGGACCAAGAGACCCAGTACTTC. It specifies CSVYRDQETQYF.

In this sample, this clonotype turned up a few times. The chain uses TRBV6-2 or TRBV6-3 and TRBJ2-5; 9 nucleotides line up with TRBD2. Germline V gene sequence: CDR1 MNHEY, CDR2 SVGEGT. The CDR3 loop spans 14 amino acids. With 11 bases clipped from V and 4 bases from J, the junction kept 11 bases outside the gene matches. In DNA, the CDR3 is TGTGCCTCCGAAGGCGGGAGGGCCCGAGAGACCCAGTACTTC. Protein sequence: CASEGGRARETQYF.

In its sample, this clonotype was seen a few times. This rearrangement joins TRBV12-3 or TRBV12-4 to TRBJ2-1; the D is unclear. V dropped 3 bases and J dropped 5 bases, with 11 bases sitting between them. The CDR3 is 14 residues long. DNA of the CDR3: TGTGCCAGCAGTTTGATCACGGGCGACAATGAGCAGTTCTTC. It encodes CASSLITGDNEQFF.

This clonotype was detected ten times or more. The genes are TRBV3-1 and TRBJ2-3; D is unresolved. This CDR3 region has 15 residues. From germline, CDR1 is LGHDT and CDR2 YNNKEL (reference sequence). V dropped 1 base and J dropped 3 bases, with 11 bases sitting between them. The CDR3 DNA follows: TGTGCCAGCAGCCAAGGTCGGGCAGGAACAGATACGCAGTATTTT. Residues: CASSQGRAGTDTQYF.

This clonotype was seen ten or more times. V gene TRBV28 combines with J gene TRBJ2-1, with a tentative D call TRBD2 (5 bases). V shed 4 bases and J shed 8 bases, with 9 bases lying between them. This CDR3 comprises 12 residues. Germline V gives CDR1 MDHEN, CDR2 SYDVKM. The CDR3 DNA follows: TGTGCCAGCAGTTCACTAGAGGATGAGCAGTTCTTC. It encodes CASSSLEDEQFF.